The 22 T cell receptor beta chains given below trace back to one sample, sequenced in a study of cytomegalovirus exposure and HLA in healthy donors. The study ran its PCR with 60 Vbeta and 13 Jbeta primers. Here immunoSEQ multiplex PCR was the method, and the copy in TCRdb shows in-frame clones only, minus some. The repertoire includes approximately 170,000 clones, 74% of them detected once, and approximately 2.8% sits in the top ten. The sequenced sample consisted of PBMCs. These receptors came from a woman aged 25-40 years in good health and CMV-seropositive.

Points on this clone: Other DNA sequences in the same sample also yield this CDR3. The chain is built from TRBV5-1 and TRBJ2-1, with a possible D match to TRBD1 (6 bases). Germline V gene sequence: CDR1 SGHRS, CDR2 YFSETQ. The CDR3 length is 14 residues. Trimming pared 1 base from V and 4 bases from J, leaving 9 bases between. The CDR3, as DNA: TGCGCCAGCAGCTTGTCAGGGGCGTACAATGAGCAGTTCTTC. Its translation: CASSLSGAYNEQFF.

The chain links TRBV5-1 to TRBJ2-7, with 7 bases fitting TRBD1. Trimming removed 5 bases from V and 5 bases from J; junction bases left unmatched: 10. This CDR3 comprises 14 residues. Germline loops: CDR1 SGHRS, CDR2 YFSETQ. In DNA, the CDR3 is TGCGCCAGCAGGCGACCGACAGGGCGAGACGAGCAGTACTTC. Protein: CASRRPTGRDEQYF.

This clone was detected once. This rearrangement joins TRBV2 to TRBJ1-2, with D perhaps TRBD1 (5 bases). This CDR3 is 10 amino acids long. Trimming stripped 11 bases from V and 7 bases from J, with 11 bases between. CDR1 and CDR2 (germline): SNHLY, FYNNEI. CDR3 bases: TGTGCCGCAAGGGGCCCTGGCTACACCTTC. Protein: CAARGPGYTF.

The V gene is TRBV11-2, the J gene TRBJ2-2, with 7 bases matching TRBD1. The CDR3 length is 17 residues. The germline CDR1 and CDR2 sequences are SGHAT and FQNNGV. V lost 1 base to trimming and J lost 4 bases; unmatched junction nucleotides: 9. The CDR3, as DNA: TGTGCCAGCAGCTTAGTTGGTAGCCCAGGGGGCACCGGGGAGCTGTTTTTT. Its translation is CASSLVGSPGGTGELFF. Filled out from reference TRBV11-2 and TRBJ2-2, the complete variable domain reads EAGVAQSPRYKIIEKRQSVAFWCNPISGHATLYWYQQILGQGPKLLIQFQNNGVVDDSQLPKDRFSAERLKGVDSTLKIQPAKLEDSAVYLCASSLVGSPGGTGELFFGEGSRLTVL.

This clone has a single count. This chain uses TRBV10-2 with TRBJ2-5; TRBD1 matches at 7 bases. The germline V gene encodes CDR1 WSHSY and CDR2 SAAADI. The length of the CDR3 is 14 residues. V lost 10 bases, J lost 3 bases, and 11 bases stayed unmatched. The CDR3 loop reads CATLLPTGKETQYF. As DNA, the CDR3 is TGCGCCACCCTCCTACCGACAGGGAAAGAGACCCAGTACTTC.

There are a few counts of this clone. The chain recombines TRBV5-1 with TRBJ2-2, with 7 bases fitting TRBD1. The CDR3 consists of 16 residues. Germline CDR1 is SGHRS and CDR2 is YFSETQ. V dropped 3 bases and J dropped 5; count of bases not matched to a gene: 10. CDR3 sequence: CASSSWTGRGTGELFF. CDR3 coding DNA: TGCGCCAGCAGCTCCTGGACAGGCCGGGGAACCGGGGAGCTGTTTTTT.

As regards this clone: Relative to the germline gene, one junction end is altered; a read error may explain this. The genes are TRBV5-6 and TRBJ2-7; 7 nucleotides match TRBD1. The germline V gene encodes CDR1 SGHDT and CDR2 YYEEEE. CDR3 length equals 8 residues. CDR3 DNA sequence: TGTGCCGCGAGGGGGCAGGGGTTC. Its translation is CAARGQGF.

The V gene is TRBV10-3, the J gene TRBJ2-7; 8 nucleotides match TRBD2. Unmatched junction bases numbered 10, after V lost 3 bases and J lost 6 bases. The CDR3 consists of 15 residues. CDR1 and CDR2 (germline): ENHRY, SYGVKD. The CDR3 DNA follows: TGTGCCATCAGTGATTCGGGAGGGCCGTGGAGCGAGCAGTACTTC. Translated, it gives CAISDSGGPWSEQYF.

This sequence joins TRBV21-1 and TRBJ2-7; the D call of TRBD1 is as the table states it, not checked on the DNA. TRBV21-1 is a pseudogene locus. This CDR3 comprises 15 residues. CDR3 protein: CASSKAGQGAYEQYF. The CDR3 coding sequence is TGTGCCAGCAGCAAAGCGGGACAGGGGGCCTACGAGCAGTACTTC.

This clone was picked up one time. The chain carries TRBV19 and TRBJ2-7, with a tentative D call TRBD2 (5 bases). V was trimmed by 3 bases and J by 0 bases, leaving 12 bases between them. This CDR3 spans 15 amino acids. Looked up from germline, CDR1 is LNHDA and CDR2 is SQIVND (reference sequence). This CDR3 is CASSIEGVPSYEQYF. CDR3 nucleotide sequence: TGTGCCAGTAGTATTGAGGGAGTCCCCTCCTACGAGCAGTACTTC.

V gene TRBV19 combines with J gene TRBJ1-3, with 8 bases aligning to TRBD1. CDR1 is LNHDA and CDR2 is SQIVND in the germline V gene (reference sequence). V lost 10 bases and J lost 4; bases outside the gene matches: 6. The CDR3 length is 13 residues. The DNA for the CDR3 is TGTGCCAATCAGGGGGCTTCCGGAAACACCATATATTTT. Amino acid sequence: CANQGASGNTIYF. The full variable domain, rest sourced from reference TRBV19 and TRBJ1-3, is DGGITQSPKYLFRKEGQNVTLSCEQNLNHDAMYWYRQDPGQGLRLIYYSQIVNDFQKGDIAEGYSVSREKKESFPLTVTSAQKNPTAFYLCANQGASGNTIYFGEGSWLTVV.

This chain links TRBV6-6 with TRBJ2-7; TRBD1 aligns across 8 bases. The CDR3 sequence is 16 residues long. Germline V gene data show CDR1 as MNHNY and CDR2 as SVGAGI (reference sequence). The V and J ends lost 4 bases and 3 bases, in that order; junction bases with no gene match: 11. Here the CDR3 reads CASSSPSGQAFYEQYF. In nucleotides, the CDR3 is TGTGCCAGCAGTTCCCCCTCGGGACAGGCGTTCTACGAGCAGTACTTC.

V and J are TRBV2 and TRBJ2-1, with TRBD2 matching over 11 bases. The V gene's germline CDR1 is SNHLY and CDR2 FYNNEI. The CDR3 has 14 residues. With 5 bases clipped from V and 7 bases from J, the junction kept 4 bases outside the gene matches. DNA of the CDR3: TGTGCCAGCAGTTTAGCGGGAGGGGATAATGAGCAGTTCTTC. Encoded protein: CASSLAGGDNEQFF.

The V and J genes are TRBV2 and TRBJ1-5; no clear D gene. The V gene's germline CDR1 is SNHLY and CDR2 FYNNEI. Trimming pared 6 bases from V and 2 bases from J, leaving 14 bases between. There are 15 residues in the CDR3. The CDR3 protein is CASRREVTGNQPQHF. The CDR3 DNA sequence: TGTGCCAGCAGAAGGGAGGTCACAGGCAATCAGCCCCAGCATTTT.

V gene TRBV28 combines with J gene TRBJ1-2, with a weak D call TRBD1 (5 bases). The CDR3 sequence is 14 residues long. Between the trimmed V and J ends, which lost 5 bases and 3 bases, there was a span of 13 bases. The germline V gene encodes CDR1 MDHEN and CDR2 SYDVKM. CDR3 loop: CASSPPTAYYGYTF. DNA for the CDR3: TGTGCCAGCAGTCCACCGACAGCGTACTATGGCTACACCTTC.

V and J are TRBV19 and TRBJ2-1; D is unresolved. V was cut by 2 bases and J by 5 bases, with 10 bases left in between. The CDR3 is 14 amino acids. CDR1 LNHDA and CDR2 SQIVND come from the germline V gene (reference sequence). The CDR3 DNA is TGTGCCAGTAGTATACGGCTAGGAGACAATGAGCAGTTCTTC. Translating it yields CASSIRLGDNEQFF.

In its sample, this clone was seen a few times. The V and J genes are TRBV6-5 and TRBJ2-5; the D gene is possibly TRBD2 (7 bases). The germline V and J ends were trimmed by 5 bases and 5 bases, with 15 bases remaining between them. CDR1 is MNHEY and CDR2 is SVGAGI in the germline V gene. CDR3 length: 14 residues. The CDR3 nucleotides are TGTGCCAGCAGTGAAGGGGGGGTGGGGGAGACCCAGTACTTC. Its translation is CASSEGGVGETQYF.

The chain uses TRBV9 and TRBJ2-7, with 8 bases matching TRBD1. Trimming removed 0 bases from V and 3 bases from J; junction bases left unmatched: 5. Per germline, CDR1 SGDLS and CDR2 YYNGEE. The CDR3 is made up of 15 amino acids. DNA of the CDR3: TGTGCCAGCAGCGTAGAGACAGGGGCCTACTACGAGCAGTACTTC. It translates to CASSVETGAYYEQYF.

This clone was seen just once. The chain uses TRBV7-9 and TRBJ2-1; 8 nucleotides match TRBD2. The germline V gene has CDR1 SEHNR and CDR2 FQNEAQ (reference sequence). V was clipped by 5 bases and J by 0 bases; unmatched bases: 6. The CDR3 contains 16 residues. The CDR3 DNA reads as TGTGCCAGCAGCCCCCAACTAGCGGACTCCTACAATGAGCAGTTCTTC. Amino acid sequence: CASSPQLADSYNEQFF.

The V and J genes are TRBV27 and TRBJ1-4; tentatively, D is TRBD1 (5 bases). Germline loops: CDR1 MNHEY, CDR2 SMNVEV (reference sequence). The length of the CDR3 is 15 residues. The V end was cut by 5 bases, the J end by 5 bases, with 15 bases between. The CDR3 is CASSLKSNRNEKLFF. CDR3 sequence (DNA): TGTGCCAGCAGTCTTAAGTCCAACAGGAATGAAAAACTGTTTTTT.

The V gene is TRBV11-2, the J gene TRBJ2-7; tentative D call: TRBD1 (5 bases). The CDR3 is 18 residues long. Trimming removed 5 bases from V and 1 base from J, with 24 bases in between. Germline V gene lookup returns CDR1 SGHAT and CDR2 FQNNGV. CDR3 nucleotide sequence: TGTGCCAGCAGCCCACTGATAAAAGGGGAAGTCCTTTCCTACGAGCAGTACTTC. As protein: CASSPLIKGEVLSYEQYF.

This sequence joins TRBV5-4 and TRBJ2-5; a possible D gene is TRBD1 (6 bases). The better agreement between TRBJ2-7 and the DNA end casts doubt on the J call. Germline V lookup: CDR1 SGHNT, CDR2 YYREEE (reference sequence). The CDR3 totals 14 residues. The CDR3 loop reads CASSLRGQSYEQYF. The CDR3 bases are TGTGCCAGCAGCTTGCGGGGACAATCCTACGAGCAGTACTTC.